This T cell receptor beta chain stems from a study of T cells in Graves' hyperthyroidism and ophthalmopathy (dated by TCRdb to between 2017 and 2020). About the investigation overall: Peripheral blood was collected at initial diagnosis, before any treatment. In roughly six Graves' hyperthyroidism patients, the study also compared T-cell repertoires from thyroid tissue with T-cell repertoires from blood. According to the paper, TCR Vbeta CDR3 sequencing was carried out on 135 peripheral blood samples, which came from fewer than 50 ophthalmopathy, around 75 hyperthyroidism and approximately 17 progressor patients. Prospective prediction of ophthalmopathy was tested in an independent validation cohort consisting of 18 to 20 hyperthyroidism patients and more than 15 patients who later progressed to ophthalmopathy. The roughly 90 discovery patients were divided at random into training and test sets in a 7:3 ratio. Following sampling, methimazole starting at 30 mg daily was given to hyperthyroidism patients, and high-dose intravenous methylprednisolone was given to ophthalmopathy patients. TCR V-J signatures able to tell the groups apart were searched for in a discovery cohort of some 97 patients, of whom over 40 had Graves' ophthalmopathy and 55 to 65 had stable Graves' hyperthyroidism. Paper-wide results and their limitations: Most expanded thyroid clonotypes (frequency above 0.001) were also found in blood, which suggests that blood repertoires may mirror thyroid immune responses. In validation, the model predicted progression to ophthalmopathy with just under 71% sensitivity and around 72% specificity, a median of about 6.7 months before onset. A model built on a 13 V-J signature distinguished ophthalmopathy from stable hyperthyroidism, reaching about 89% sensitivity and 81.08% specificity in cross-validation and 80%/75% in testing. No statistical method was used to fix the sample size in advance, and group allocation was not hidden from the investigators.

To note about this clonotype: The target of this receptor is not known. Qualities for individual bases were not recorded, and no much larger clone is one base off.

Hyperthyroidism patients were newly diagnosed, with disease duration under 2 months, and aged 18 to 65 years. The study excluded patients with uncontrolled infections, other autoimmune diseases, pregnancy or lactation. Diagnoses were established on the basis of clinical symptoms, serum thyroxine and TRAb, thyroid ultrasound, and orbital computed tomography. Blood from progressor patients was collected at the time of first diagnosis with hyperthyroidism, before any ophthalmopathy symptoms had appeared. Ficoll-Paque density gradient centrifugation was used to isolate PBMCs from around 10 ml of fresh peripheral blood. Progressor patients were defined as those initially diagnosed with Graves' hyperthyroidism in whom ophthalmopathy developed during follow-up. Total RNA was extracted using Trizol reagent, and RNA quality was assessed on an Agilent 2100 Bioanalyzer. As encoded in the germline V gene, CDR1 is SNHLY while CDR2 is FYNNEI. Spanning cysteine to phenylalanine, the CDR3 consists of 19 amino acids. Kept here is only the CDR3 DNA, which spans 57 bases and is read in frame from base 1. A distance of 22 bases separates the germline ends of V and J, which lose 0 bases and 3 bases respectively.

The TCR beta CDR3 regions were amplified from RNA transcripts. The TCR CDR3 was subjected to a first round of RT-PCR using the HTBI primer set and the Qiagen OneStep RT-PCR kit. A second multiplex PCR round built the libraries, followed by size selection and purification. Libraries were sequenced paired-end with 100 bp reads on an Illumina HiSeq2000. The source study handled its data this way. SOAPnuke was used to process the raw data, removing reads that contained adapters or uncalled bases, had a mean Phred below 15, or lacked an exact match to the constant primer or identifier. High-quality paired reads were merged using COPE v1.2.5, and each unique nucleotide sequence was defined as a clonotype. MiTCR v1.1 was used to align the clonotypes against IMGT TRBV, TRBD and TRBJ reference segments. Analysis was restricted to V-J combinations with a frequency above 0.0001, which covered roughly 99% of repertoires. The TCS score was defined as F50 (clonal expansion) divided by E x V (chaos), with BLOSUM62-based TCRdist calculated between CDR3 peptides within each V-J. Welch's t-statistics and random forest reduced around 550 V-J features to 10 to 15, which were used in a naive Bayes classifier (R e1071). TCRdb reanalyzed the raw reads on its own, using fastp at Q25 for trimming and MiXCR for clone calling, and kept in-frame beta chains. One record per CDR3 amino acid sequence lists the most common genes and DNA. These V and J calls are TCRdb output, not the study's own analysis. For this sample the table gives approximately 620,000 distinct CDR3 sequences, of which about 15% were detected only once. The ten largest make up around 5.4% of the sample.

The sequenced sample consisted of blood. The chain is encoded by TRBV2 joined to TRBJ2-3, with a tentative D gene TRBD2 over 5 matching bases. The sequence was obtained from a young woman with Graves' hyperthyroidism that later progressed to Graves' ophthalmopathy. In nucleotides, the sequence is TGTGCCAGCAGTGAAGCGCCCCGCCTGGGTAGCGTACGTACAGATACGCAGTATTTT. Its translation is CASSEAPRLGSVRTDTQYF.